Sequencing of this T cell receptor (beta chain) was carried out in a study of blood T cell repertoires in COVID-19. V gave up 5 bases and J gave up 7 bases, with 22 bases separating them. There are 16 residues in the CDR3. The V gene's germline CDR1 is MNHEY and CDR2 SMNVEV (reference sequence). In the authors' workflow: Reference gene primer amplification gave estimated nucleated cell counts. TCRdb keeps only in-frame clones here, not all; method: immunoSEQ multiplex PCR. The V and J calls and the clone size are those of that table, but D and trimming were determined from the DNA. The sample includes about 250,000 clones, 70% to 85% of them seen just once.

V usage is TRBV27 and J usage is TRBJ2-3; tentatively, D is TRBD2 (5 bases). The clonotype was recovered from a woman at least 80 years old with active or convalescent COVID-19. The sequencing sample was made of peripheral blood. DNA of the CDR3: TGTGCCAGCAGTCCAGCAGGACTTTCTATTAGGAATACGCAGTATTTT. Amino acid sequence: CASSPAGLSIRNTQYF.